The rows below give T cell receptor beta chains drawn from one sample of a study of blood T cell repertoires in COVID-19. Here immunoSEQ multiplex PCR was the method, and the copy in TCRdb shows in-frame clones only, minus some. The sample records fewer than 250,000 clones, nearly 90% being singletons. The source material was peripheral blood. The receptors derive from a middle-aged woman who had recovered from COVID-19. Both conserved end residues are part of each CDR3.

J gene,V gene,CDR3 protein
TRBJ1-4,TRBV10-3,CAISGNSRNEKLFF
TRBJ1-4,TRBV28,CASSVGSFNEKLFF
TRBJ1-3,TRBV5-8,CASSLGLTYSGNTIYF
TRBJ2-7,TRBV7-8,CASSLAHGEQYF
TRBJ2-1,TRBV6-4,CASSDTGAYNEQFF
TRBJ2-3,TRBV4-1,CASSSGLTSGTDTQYF
TRBJ2-1,TRBV27,CASRSGTSGYNEQFF
TRBJ2-7,TRBV28,CASSFQNTYEQYF
TRBJ2-3,TRBV19,CASSIDGSGSDTQYF
TRBJ1-1,TRBV30,CACSLDRVARNTEAFF
TRBJ1-1,TRBV29-1,CSVVGFRDIGKNTEAFF
TRBJ2-1,TRBV11-3,CASSSEGGRGDEQFF
TRBJ1-1,TRBV6-5,CASTYQGGTEAFF
TRBJ2-4,TRBV7-6,CASSSIDSEANIQYF
TRBJ2-1,TRBV10-3,CAISGLAGKNNEQFF
TRBJ2-2,TRBV28,CASSRGKNTGELFF